This T cell receptor (beta chain) was observed in a study of T cells in Graves' hyperthyroidism and ophthalmopathy. Regions amplified from RNA transcripts were the TCR beta CDR3 regions. Researchers ran a first-round RT-PCR on the TCR CDR3 using the HTBI primer set. MiXCR, applied by TCRdb to the multiplex PCR reads, yields one record per CDR3 protein. The sample carries some 500,000 distinct CDR3 sequences, roughly an eighth recorded once. Germline CDR1 reads SGHNT; CDR2 reads YENEEA. The CDR3 extends over 15 amino acids. The V and J ends lost 4 bases and 0 bases respectively, with 11 bases between them. Patients were aged 18 to 65, had disease duration under 2 months, and had newly diagnosed hyperthyroidism. The PBMCs studied were ones that came from about 9.9 ml fresh peripheral blood. Ten or more counts support this clonotype. Its target is unknown. Study results and caveats: Ophthalmopathy and stable hyperthyroidism were separated by a 13 V-J model. Blood also carried most thyroid clonotypes expanded above 0.001.

The rearrangement links TRBV11-3 to TRBJ2-3; no firm D call. Sequences were obtained from blood. This receptor was obtained from a woman younger than 35 with Graves' hyperthyroidism. Here the CDR3 reads CASSSRGSSTDTQYF. Here the CDR3 DNA reads TGTGCCAGCAGCTCCCGCGGATCTAGCACAGATACGCAGTATTTT.